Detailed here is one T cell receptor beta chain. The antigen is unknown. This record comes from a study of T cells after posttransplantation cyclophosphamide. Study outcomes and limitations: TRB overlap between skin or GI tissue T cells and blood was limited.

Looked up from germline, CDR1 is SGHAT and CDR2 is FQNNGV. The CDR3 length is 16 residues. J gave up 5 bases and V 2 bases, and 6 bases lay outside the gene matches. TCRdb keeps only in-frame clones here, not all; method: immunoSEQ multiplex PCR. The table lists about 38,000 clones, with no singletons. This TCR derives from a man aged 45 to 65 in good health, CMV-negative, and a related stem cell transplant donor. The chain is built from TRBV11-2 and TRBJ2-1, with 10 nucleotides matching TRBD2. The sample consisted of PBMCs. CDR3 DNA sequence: TGTGCCAGCAGCTTACACGTAGCGGGAGGTAACAATGAGCAGTTCTTC. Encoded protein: CASSLHVAGGNNEQFF.